What follows are 28 T cell receptor beta chains derived from one specimen sequenced in a study of T cell responses to AZD1222 COVID-19 vaccine. Measured with immunoSEQ multiplex PCR; TCRdb has only the in-frame clones, and not every one. The data show roughly 150,000 clones, 90% to 95% seen once. Sequencing used peripheral blood, obtained 28 days after the second AZD1222 dose. The receptors were sampled from an adult who received the AZD1222 COVID-19 vaccine.

The chain carries TRBV6-2 or TRBV6-3 and TRBJ2-7; TRBD1 matches 7 bases. The CDR3 sequence is 13 residues long. The ends lost 6 bases at V and 6 bases at J; junction bases unmatched: 8. Germline CDR1 is MNHEY and CDR2 is SVGEGT. CDR3 amino acids: CASSPTGYPEQYF. CDR3 coding DNA: TGTGCCAGCAGCCCGACAGGGTACCCCGAGCAGTACTTC.

Written as DNA, the CDR3 is TGCGCCAGCAGCCAAGTGGGATCATCGGGTTTGGGCTACACCTTC. Translating gives CASSQVGSSGLGYTF. V is TRBV4-3 and J is TRBJ1-2; D ambiguous. Germline CDR1 and CDR2: LGHNA and YSLEER. The germline V and J ends were trimmed by 1 base and 8 bases, with 17 bases remaining between them. This CDR3 has 15 amino acids.

The rearrangement uses TRBV15 and TRBJ1-1, with D unclear. CDR1 is LNHNV, CDR2 YYDKDF, per germline (reference sequence). Trimming removed 0 bases from V and 5 bases from J, with 13 bases in between. The CDR3 length is 15 residues. Written as DNA, the CDR3 is TGTGCCACCAGCAGAGACCCTGTTAGAGGGACTGAAGCTTTCTTT. Its protein is CATSRDPVRGTEAFF.

The chain recombines TRBV15 with TRBJ2-5, with TRBD1 matching 10 bases. The ends lost 4 bases at V and 1 base at J; junction bases unmatched: 6. This CDR3 contains 16 residues. CDR1 is LNHNV, CDR2 YYDKDF, per germline (reference sequence). The CDR3, as DNA: TGTGCCACCAGCACCTACCGGGACAGGGGCCAAGAGACCCAGTACTTC. Translation: CATSTYRDRGQETQYF.

The chain employs TRBV5-5 and TRBJ2-3, with 13 bases that match TRBD2. The CDR3 spans 17 residues. Trimming took 3 bases from V and 6 from J; bases not matched to a gene: 10. The germline gives CDR1 SGHKS, CDR2 YYEKEE (reference sequence). The CDR3 spells CASSWAMGLAGTDTQYF. DNA for the CDR3: TGTGCCAGCAGCTGGGCAATGGGACTAGCGGGAACTGATACGCAGTATTTT.

The V call is TRBV21-1, the J call TRBJ2-1. TRBV21-1 is an annotated pseudogene. CDR3 length: 16 residues. The CDR3 DNA reads TGTGCCAGCAGCAAAGCCACATCCAGCCCCTACAATGAGCAGTTCTTC. Translation gives CASSKATSSPYNEQFF.

J is TRBJ2-5 and V is TRBV18; the D gene is possibly TRBD1 (5 bases). Germline-derived CDR1 and CDR2 are KGHSH and LQKENI. CDR3 length equals 14 residues. V was clipped by 2 bases and J by 1 base, with 8 bases between them. CDR3 loop: CASSPSGSQETQYF. The CDR3, as DNA: TGTGCCAGCTCACCATCAGGGTCCCAAGAGACCCAGTACTTC.

V usage is TRBV29-1 and J usage is TRBJ2-2; TRBD1 aligns across 9 bases. CDR1 and CDR2 from the germline V gene are SQVTM and ANQGSEA. This CDR3 has 16 amino acids. V dropped 6 bases and J dropped 4; count of bases not matched to a gene: 12. CDR3 in amino acids: CSVRDRAPRGTGELFF. The CDR3 coding sequence is TGCAGCGTCCGGGACAGGGCCCCCCGCGGCACCGGGGAGCTGTTTTTT.

The rearrangement links TRBV7-9 to TRBJ2-5; 7 bases line up with TRBD1. The V segment lost 5 bases and the J segment 2 bases; nucleotides outside the gene matches: 8. The CDR3 spans 15 residues. Germline CDR1 and CDR2: SEHNR and FQNEAQ (reference sequence). CDR3 sequence: CASSPQGQNQETQYF. CDR3 coding DNA: TGTGCCAGCAGCCCCCAGGGACAGAATCAAGAGACCCAGTACTTC. Full variable domain (outside the CDR3, taken from reference TRBV7-9 and TRBJ2-5): DTGVSQNPRHKITKRGQNVTFRCDPISEHNRLYWYRQTLGQGPEFLTYFQNEAQLEKSRLLSDRFSAERPKGSFSTLEIQRTEQGDSAMYLCASSPQGQNQETQYFGPGTRLLVL.

The chain uses TRBV28 and TRBJ1-5, with 8 positions matching TRBD1. The CDR3 has 14 residues. Per germline, CDR1 MDHEN and CDR2 SYDVKM. V lost 7 bases to trimming and J lost 7 bases; unmatched junction nucleotides: 9. The CDR3 region is CASNYPGGRQPQHF. CDR3 sequence (DNA): TGTGCCAGCAACTACCCAGGGGGCAGGCAGCCCCAGCATTTT.

V usage is TRBV9 and J usage is TRBJ2-7; TRBD2 agrees at 11 bases. CDR1 and CDR2 from the germline V gene are SGDLS and YYNGEE. The CDR3 covers 14 residues. V lost 4 bases and J lost 4; bases outside the gene matches: 4. CDR3 bases: TGTGCCAGCAGCACGGGACTAGCGGAGTACGAGCAGTACTTC. Amino acids: CASSTGLAEYEQYF.

This chain connects TRBV30 to TRBJ2-1; 8 bases align to TRBD2. Trimming took 3 bases from V and 0 from J; bases not matched to a gene: 4. The V gene's germline CDR1 is GTSNPN and CDR2 SVGIG (reference sequence). The CDR3 extends over 15 amino acids. The CDR3 reads CAWRAGTSSYNEQFF. DNA of the CDR3: TGTGCCTGGAGGGCCGGGACTAGCTCCTACAATGAGCAGTTCTTC.

This sequence joins TRBV7-2 and TRBJ1-1; D call uncertain. V lost 1 base and J lost 1, with 10 bases in between. The CDR3 length is 15 residues. Germline V gene sequence: CDR1 SGHTA, CDR2 FQGNSA. The CDR3 here is CASSLGGKRNTEAFF. CDR3 sequence (DNA): TGTGCCAGCAGCTTAGGCGGTAAGAGGAACACTGAAGCTTTCTTT.

The V gene is TRBV27, the J gene TRBJ2-1; perhaps D is TRBD1 or TRBD2 (5 bases each). Trimming took off 7 bases at V and 8 bases at J, with 21 bases between the two ends. There are 15 residues in the CDR3. CDR1 is MNHEY and CDR2 is SMNVEV in the germline V gene (reference sequence). CDR3: CASTEGASIADEQFF. The CDR3 DNA follows: TGTGCCAGCACCGAAGGGGCTAGCATTGCCGATGAGCAGTTCTTC.

In this sample, this clone turned up once. The chain uses TRBV6-5 and TRBJ1-2; perhaps TRBD1 as D (6 bases). This CDR3 has 14 amino acids. From germline, CDR1 is MNHEY and CDR2 SVGAGI. Trimming removed 6 bases at V and 6 bases at J, with 17 bases between. CDR3 sequence: CASRRSGAGDGYTF. The DNA of the CDR3 is TGTGCCAGCAGGCGTTCGGGGGCCGGCGATGGCTACACCTTC.

J is TRBJ1-1 and V is TRBV5-1, with D unclear. This CDR3 is 15 amino acids long. From germline, CDR1 is SGHRS and CDR2 YFSETQ. The ends were cut back, 0 bases at V and 6 bases at J, with 15 bases in the middle. The CDR3 nucleotides read TGCGCCAGCAGCTTGGCCGGGCGGGGTAGTGCTGAAGCTTTCTTT. Translation: CASSLAGRGSAEAFF. The full variable domain, completed using reference TRBV5-1 and TRBJ1-1, is KAGVTQTPRYLIKTRGQQVTLSCSPISGHRSVSWYQQTPGQGLQFLFEYFSETQRNKGNFPGRFSGRQFSNSRSEMNVSTLELGDSALYLCASSLAGRGSAEAFFGQGTRLTVV.

The chain combines TRBV6-2 or TRBV6-3 with TRBJ2-7, with a tentative D call TRBD1 (5 bases). The CDR3 consists of 17 residues. CDR1 is MNHEY, CDR2 SVGEGT, per germline. V was cut by 2 bases and J by 0 bases, with 17 bases left in between. The CDR3 loop is CASSYSPRQWGSYEQYF. Here the CDR3 DNA reads TGTGCCAGCAGTTACAGCCCAAGACAGTGGGGCTCCTACGAGCAGTACTTC.

CDR3 bases: TGTGCCAGCAGCGGACAGCTTAATGAAAAACTGTTTTTT. It encodes CASSGQLNEKLFF. The chain employs TRBV7-8 and TRBJ1-4; tentative D call: TRBD1 (6 bases). The germline V and J ends were trimmed by 5 bases and 4 bases, with 8 bases remaining between them. Looked up from germline, CDR1 is SGHVS and CDR2 is FQNEAQ. The CDR3 sequence is 13 residues long.

This clone was counted between two and nine times. The gene calls are TRBV11-1 and TRBJ2-2; 9 bases agree with TRBD1. Germline CDR1 SGHAT, CDR2 FQDESV (reference sequence). The junction had 12 bases not matched to a gene; V was cut back by 6 bases and J by 7 bases. This CDR3 region has 16 residues. CDR3 sequence: CASSKGNRGHDGELFF. In DNA, the CDR3 is TGTGCCAGCAGTAAGGGAAACAGGGGGCATGACGGGGAGCTGTTTTTT.

The chain couples TRBV9 to TRBJ2-3; no firm D call. This CDR3 spans 12 amino acids. Trimming took 4 bases from V and 1 from J, leaving 4 bases between them. Germline CDR1 reads SGDLS; CDR2 reads YYNGEE. CDR3 amino acids: CASSTRTDTQYF. The CDR3 DNA sequence: TGTGCCAGCAGCACCCGCACAGATACGCAGTATTTT. Looking up the rest from reference TRBV9 and TRBJ2-3 gives the full variable domain: DSGVTQTPKHLITATGQRVTLRCSPRSGDLSVYWYQQSLDQGLQFLIQYYNGEERAKGNILERFSAQQFPDLHSELNLSSLELGDSALYFCASSTRTDTQYFGPGTRLTVL.

This clone showed up just once. The chain recombines TRBV6-5 with TRBJ2-7; 9 nucleotides match TRBD1. In germline, CDR1 is MNHEY, CDR2 SVGAGI. This CDR3 region has 14 residues. Losses at the gene ends were 7 bases for V and 2 bases for J; bases not matched to a gene: 6. CDR3 nucleotide sequence: TGTGCCAGCACCAGTCGGACAGGGGCCTACGAGCAGTACTTC. Protein sequence: CASTSRTGAYEQYF.

The chain has TRBV21-1 and TRBJ2-5; no DNA check was done on the table's D call, TRBD2. TRBV21-1 is a known pseudogene. This CDR3 has 16 residues. The DNA of the CDR3 is TGTGCCAGCAGCAAAACCCGGACTAGCCTTCAAGAGACCCAGTACTTC. It yields the protein CASSKTRTSLQETQYF.

The chain has TRBV6-5 and TRBJ1-5, with 8 bases aligning to TRBD1. Trimming took 8 bases from V and 9 from J; bases not matched to a gene: 3. The CDR3 is 11 amino acids. Germline V gene lookup returns CDR1 MNHEY and CDR2 SVGAGI. CDR3 loop: CASLRGRPQHF. In nucleotides, the CDR3 is TGTGCCAGCCTCAGGGGGCGGCCCCAGCATTTT.

J is TRBJ2-7 and V is TRBV4-3, with no clear D. Trimming removed 0 bases at V and 1 base at J, with 10 bases between. This CDR3 is 15 amino acids long. Per the germline V gene, CDR1 is LGHNA and CDR2 is YSLEER. The CDR3 sequence: CASSQDKRWSYEQYF. CDR3 in DNA: TGCGCCAGCAGCCAAGATAAGCGTTGGTCCTACGAGCAGTACTTC.

The rearrangement uses TRBV6-1 and TRBJ2-7; tentative D call: TRBD1 (6 bases). Trimming removed 3 bases from V and 4 bases from J, with 7 bases in between. Per the germline V gene, CDR1 is MNHNS and CDR2 is SASEGT. The CDR3 spans 12 residues. The CDR3 sequence is CASSEQGYEQYF. As DNA, the CDR3 is TGTGCCAGCAGTGAGCAGGGGTACGAGCAGTACTTC.

This sequence joins TRBV10-2 and TRBJ1-4; 8 bases line up with TRBD1. The CDR3 spans 13 residues. Germline CDR1 WSHSY, CDR2 SAAADI. With V trimmed by 3 bases and J by 7 bases, 1 base remained unmatched. The CDR3 loop reads CASSDRGLEKLFF. CDR3 DNA sequence: TGCGCCAGCAGTGACAGGGGGCTTGAAAAACTGTTTTTT.

V and J are TRBV21-1 and TRBJ2-7; no DNA check was done on the table's D call, TRBD2. TRBV21-1 is given as a pseudogene. The CDR3 consists of 15 residues. The CDR3 loop reads CASSERLAGGYEQYF. CDR3 sequence (DNA): TGTGCCAGCAGCGAACGACTAGCGGGAGGGTACGAGCAGTACTTC.

This chain connects TRBV21-1 to TRBJ1-3. TRBV21-1 is designated a pseudogene. The CDR3 spans 18 residues. The DNA of the CDR3 is TGTGCCAGCAGCAAAGCTCCCCACCATGACCGCTCTGGAAACACCATATATTTT. It codes for CASSKAPHHDRSGNTIYF.